Included here is one T cell receptor beta chain sequence, with context. Its antigen is not yet known. Per-nucleotide qualities are absent, and no much larger clonotype sits a single base away. Enrolling through a virtual design, the prospective study's participants ranged in age from roughly 18 to 90 years and lived across about two dozen United States geographic areas. To assign participants to cohorts, the prospective study relied on clinical history that participants themselves reported in a screening survey and a study questionnaire. ImmuneRACE Cohort 3 recovered participants were defined by two consecutive negative NP/OP PCR tests, healthcare professional clearance, or symptom resolution. Each participant in the prospective study had whole blood, serum and a nasopharyngeal or oropharyngeal swab collected by mobile phlebotomists. Participants in the prospective study had the option to provide additional blood draws and questionnaires over an approximately 2-month period. Before DNA extraction, prospective study blood samples were shipped either frozen or at room temperature.

The entry originates in a study of blood T cell repertoires in COVID-19 (dated by TCRdb to 2018 to 2020). Background for the entire study: Collaborator samples came from the United States, Italy and Spain and covered acute and convalescent phases of COVID-19. The repertoires were released in a freely available public database intended as a resource for research on the immune response to SARS-CoV-2. Samples were obtained from the ongoing ImmuneRACE study (first 160 participants) and from over 1,000 subjects provided by 6 global collaborators. The dataset comprised deeply sampled blood TCRbeta repertoires from subjects exposed to, actively infected with, or recovered from COVID-19. Sample metadata almost always included a de-identified subject ID, COVID-19 status, age in years and sex. The prospective study material was composed of cDNA or gDNA derived from T cells, B-cell-depleted T cells, or PBMCs. Where available, HLA class I and class II types were obtained from metadata supplied by the sample provider rather than from assay-based typing. Points the paper makes about the study in general: How much clinical and demographic metadata was included differed by source and by participant, and the metadata was provided uncurated.

Its CDR3 holds 15 amino acids, cysteine through phenylalanine. Only the CDR3 region is kept as DNA, spanning 45 bases read in frame from base 1. The V end loses 1 base and the J end loses 0 bases, and a stretch of 8 bases separates them. CDR1 and CDR2 are drawn from the germline V gene: SGHDT, YYEEEE. TCRbeta CDR3 regions were amplified from genomic DNA using the immunoSEQ Assay, a bias-controlled multiplex PCR. On the study's bioinformatics: The number of nucleated cells in each sample was estimated by amplification of reference gene primers within the assay. To quantify the absolute abundance of each unique TCRbeta CDR3 rearrangement, sequence reads were collapsed and filtered. For each sample, productive Simpson clonality was calculated by taking the square root of Simpson's diversity index across productive rearrangements. The table was pulled from immuneACCESS by TCRdb, which kept in-frame rearrangements only. Such tables lose some clones; where checked, under half of the loss comes from unresolved V genes, and the rest has no known cause. The V and J calls and clone size come from that table; D and trimming were worked out from the DNA. The sample yields 250,000 to 350,000 clones; 85% were counted once. Of the sample, about 2.3% falls within the top ten clones.

The receptor chain draws on TRBV5-6 and TRBJ1-3, with the identity of the D gene unclear. Sequencing was performed on PBMCs or T cells enriched from blood (not recorded which). This clonotype originated in a woman between 45 and 60 years old who had recovered from COVID-19. In nucleotide form, the sequence is TGTGCCAGCAGCTTGCTGAGTGGCTCTGGAAACACCATATATTTT. Its coded protein is CASSLLSGSGNTIYF.